This T cell receptor beta chain originates from a study of blood T cell repertoires in COVID-19 (TCRdb year 2020). Study-wide context: Collaborator samples came from the United States, Italy and Spain and covered acute and convalescent phases of COVID-19. The material from the prospective study consisted of cDNA or gDNA derived from T cells, B-cell-depleted T cells, or PBMCs. Deeply sampled blood TCRbeta repertoires from subjects exposed to, actively infected with, or recovered from COVID-19 were included in the dataset. The repertoires were released in a freely available public database meant as a resource for research on the immune response to SARS-CoV-2. Samples came from the ongoing ImmuneRACE study (first 160 participants) plus 1,254 subjects from 6 global collaborators. Sample metadata almost always included a de-identified subject ID, COVID-19 status, age in years and sex. HLA class I and class II types, where available, came from metadata supplied by the sample provider rather than from assay-based typing. Summary of the overall study and its limitations: How much clinical and demographic metadata was included differed by source and by participant, and the metadata was provided uncurated.

In Seattle, one collaborating source enrolled patients while the infection was active and tracked those patients longitudinally over the course of disease. Collaborating institutions collected whole blood in K2EDTA tubes following their own protocols. For TCRbeta analysis, collaborator samples were shipped as frozen whole blood, as isolated PBMCs, or as DNA extracted from either sample type. The immunoSEQ Assay, a bias-controlled multiplex PCR, was used to amplify TCRbeta CDR3 regions from genomic DNA. Turning to the authors' computational methods: The number of nucleated cells in each sample was estimated from the amplification of reference gene primers within the assay. To quantify the absolute abundance of each unique TCRbeta CDR3 rearrangement, sequence reads were collapsed and filtered. For each sample, productive Simpson clonality was calculated as the square root of Simpson's diversity index over productive rearrangements. This is the immuneACCESS table as TCRdb keeps it, with only in-frame sequences that have V and J called. A part of the clones is gone; compared with another copy, unresolved V genes explain less than half, and the rest is unexplained. V and J calls and clone size are copied from that table; D and trimming were computed from the DNA. The sample records 200,000 or so clones, around 85% of which are singletons. The ten largest clones take up under 0.95% of the sample.

For this chain, trimming is 1 base at the V end and 4 bases at the J end, and the number of junction bases without a gene match is 1. The germline V gene (reference sequence) supplies CDR1 SEHNR and CDR2 FQNEAQ. The cysteine opens and the phenylalanine closes a CDR3 of 14 amino acids. The kept DNA is CDR3 alone, 42 bases in frame from the first base. Comment on this clone: What antigen it recognizes has not been identified. No much larger clone exists at a distance of one base, and base qualities are not known.

The TCR originated in a man aged 55-75 years with COVID-19, enrolled during active disease. Recombination joined TRBV7-9 with TRBJ1-5, with TRBD1 identical over 7 junction bases. Sequenced material: peripheral blood. The CDR3 amino acid sequence is: CASSLGGQNQPQHF. The DNA reads TGTGCCAGCAGCTTAGGGGGACAGAATCAGCCCCAGCATTTT. The reference TRBV7-9 and TRBJ1-5 proteins fill in what lies around the CDR3, so the full variable domain reads DTGVSQNPRHKITKRGQNVTFRCDPISEHNRLYWYRQTLGQGPEFLTYFQNEAQLEKSRLLSDRFSAERPKGSFSTLEIQRTEQGDSAMYLCASSLGGQNQPQHFGDGTRLSIL.